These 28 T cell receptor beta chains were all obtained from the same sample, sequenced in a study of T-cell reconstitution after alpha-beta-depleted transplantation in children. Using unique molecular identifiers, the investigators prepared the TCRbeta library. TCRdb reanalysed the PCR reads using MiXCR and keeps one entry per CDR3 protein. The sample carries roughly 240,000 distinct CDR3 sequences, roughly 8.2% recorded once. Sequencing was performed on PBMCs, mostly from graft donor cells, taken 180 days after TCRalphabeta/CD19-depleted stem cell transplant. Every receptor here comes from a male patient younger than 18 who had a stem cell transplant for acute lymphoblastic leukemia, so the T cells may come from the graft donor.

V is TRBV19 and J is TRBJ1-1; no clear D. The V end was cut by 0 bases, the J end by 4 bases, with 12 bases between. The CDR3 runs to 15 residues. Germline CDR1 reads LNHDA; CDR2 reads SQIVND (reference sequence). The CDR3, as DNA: TGTGCCAGTAGTATAGATCTTCCGGGAAGCACTGAAGCTTTCTTT. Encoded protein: CASSIDLPGSTEAFF.

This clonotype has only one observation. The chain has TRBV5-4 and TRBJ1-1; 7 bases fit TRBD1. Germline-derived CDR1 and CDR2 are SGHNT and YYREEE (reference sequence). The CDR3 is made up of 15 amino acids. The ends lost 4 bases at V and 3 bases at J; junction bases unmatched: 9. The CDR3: CASSQIQGIDTEAFF. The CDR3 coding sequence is TGTGCCAGCAGCCAGATACAGGGGATAGACACTGAAGCTTTCTTT.

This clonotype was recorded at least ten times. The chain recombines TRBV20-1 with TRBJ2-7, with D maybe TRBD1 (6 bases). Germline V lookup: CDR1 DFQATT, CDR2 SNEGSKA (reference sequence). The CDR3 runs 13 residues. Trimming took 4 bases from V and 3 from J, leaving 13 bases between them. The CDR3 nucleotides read TGCAGTGCTACCGAGGACAGCGACTACGAGCAGTACTTC. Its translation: CSATEDSDYEQYF.

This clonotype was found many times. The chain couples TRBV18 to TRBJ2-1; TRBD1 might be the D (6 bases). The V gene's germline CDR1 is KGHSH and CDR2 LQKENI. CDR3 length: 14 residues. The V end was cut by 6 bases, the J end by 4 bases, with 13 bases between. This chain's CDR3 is CASSGDTPYNEQFF. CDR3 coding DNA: TGTGCCAGCTCTGGGGACACCCCTTACAATGAGCAGTTCTTC.

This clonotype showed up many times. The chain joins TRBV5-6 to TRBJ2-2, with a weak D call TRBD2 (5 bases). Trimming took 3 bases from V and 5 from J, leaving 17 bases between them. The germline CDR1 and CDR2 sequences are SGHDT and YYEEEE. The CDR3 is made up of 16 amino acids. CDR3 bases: TGTGCCAGCAGCTCCAGCTACAGCGGCGGGACCGGGGAGCTGTTTTTT. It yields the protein CASSSSYSGGTGELFF.

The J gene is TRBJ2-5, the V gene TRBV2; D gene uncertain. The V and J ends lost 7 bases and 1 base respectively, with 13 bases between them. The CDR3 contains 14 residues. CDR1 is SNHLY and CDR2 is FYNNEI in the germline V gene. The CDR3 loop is CASTPQYFQETQYF. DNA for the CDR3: TGTGCCAGCACCCCCCAGTATTTCCAAGAGACCCAGTACTTC. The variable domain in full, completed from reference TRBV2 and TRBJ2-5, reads EPEVTQTPSHQVTQMGQEVILRCVPISNHLYFYWYRQILGQKVEFLVSFYNNEISEKSEIFDDQFSVERPDGSNFTLKIRSTKLEDSAMYFCASTPQYFQETQYFGPGTRLLVL.

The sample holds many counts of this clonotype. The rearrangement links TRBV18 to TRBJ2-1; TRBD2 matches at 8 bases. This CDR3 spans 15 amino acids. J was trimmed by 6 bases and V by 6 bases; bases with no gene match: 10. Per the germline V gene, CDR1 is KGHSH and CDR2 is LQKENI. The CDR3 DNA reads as TGTGCCAGCTCGTTAGCGGGGCCAAAGATCAATGAGCAGTTCTTC. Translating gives CASSLAGPKINEQFF.

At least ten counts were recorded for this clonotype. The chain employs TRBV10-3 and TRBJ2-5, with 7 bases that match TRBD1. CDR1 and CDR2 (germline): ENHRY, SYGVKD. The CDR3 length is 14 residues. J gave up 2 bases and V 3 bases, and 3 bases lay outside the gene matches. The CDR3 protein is CAISETGAQETQYF. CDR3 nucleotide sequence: TGTGCCATCAGTGAAACAGGGGCACAAGAGACCCAGTACTTC.

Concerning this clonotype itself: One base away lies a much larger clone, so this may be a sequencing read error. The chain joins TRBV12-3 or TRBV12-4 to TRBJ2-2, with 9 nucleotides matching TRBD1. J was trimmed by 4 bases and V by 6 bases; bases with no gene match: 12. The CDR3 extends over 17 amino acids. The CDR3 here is CASSYGTGLGTTGELFF. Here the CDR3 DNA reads TGTGCCAGCAGCTACGGGACAGGGCTCGGGACCACCGGGGAGCTGTTTTTT.

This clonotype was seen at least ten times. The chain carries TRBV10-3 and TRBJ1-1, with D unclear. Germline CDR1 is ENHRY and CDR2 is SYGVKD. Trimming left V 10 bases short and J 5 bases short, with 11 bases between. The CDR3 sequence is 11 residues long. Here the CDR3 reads CATRTGTEAFF. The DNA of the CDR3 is TGTGCCACTAGGACGGGTACTGAAGCTTTCTTT.

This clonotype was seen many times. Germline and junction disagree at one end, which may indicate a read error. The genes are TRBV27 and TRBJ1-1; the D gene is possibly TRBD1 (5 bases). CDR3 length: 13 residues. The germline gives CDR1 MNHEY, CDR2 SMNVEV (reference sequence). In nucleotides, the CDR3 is TGTGCCAGCGGTTTCGGGGGAAACACTGAAGCTTTCTTT. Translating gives CASGFGGNTEAFF.

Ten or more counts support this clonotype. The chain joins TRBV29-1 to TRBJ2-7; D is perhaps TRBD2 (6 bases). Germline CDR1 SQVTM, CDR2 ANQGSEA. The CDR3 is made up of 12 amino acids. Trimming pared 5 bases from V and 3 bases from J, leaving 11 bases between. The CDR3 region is CSVSPGDYEQYF. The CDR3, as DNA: TGCAGCGTTAGCCCGGGAGACTACGAGCAGTACTTC.

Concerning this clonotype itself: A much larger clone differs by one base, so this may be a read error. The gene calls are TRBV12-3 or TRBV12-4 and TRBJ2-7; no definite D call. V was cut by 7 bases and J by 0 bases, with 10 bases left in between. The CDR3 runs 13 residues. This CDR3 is CASTTFPSYEQYV. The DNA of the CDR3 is TGTGCCAGCACTACCTTCCCCTCCTACGAGCAGTACGTC.

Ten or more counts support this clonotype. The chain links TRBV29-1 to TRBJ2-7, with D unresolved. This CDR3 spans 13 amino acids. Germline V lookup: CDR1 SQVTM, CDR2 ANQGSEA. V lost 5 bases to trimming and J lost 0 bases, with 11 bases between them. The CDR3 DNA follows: TGCAGCGTTTCGGGCTTATCCTCCTACGAGCAGTACTTC. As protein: CSVSGLSSYEQYF.

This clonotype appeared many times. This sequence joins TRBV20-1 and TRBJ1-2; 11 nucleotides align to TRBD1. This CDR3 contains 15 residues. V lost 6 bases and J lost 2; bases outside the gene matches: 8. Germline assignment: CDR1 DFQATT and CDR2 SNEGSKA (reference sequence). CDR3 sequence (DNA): TGCAGTGCGGGCGGACAGGGGGCCCCAAACTATGGCTACACCTTC. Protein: CSAGGQGAPNYGYTF.

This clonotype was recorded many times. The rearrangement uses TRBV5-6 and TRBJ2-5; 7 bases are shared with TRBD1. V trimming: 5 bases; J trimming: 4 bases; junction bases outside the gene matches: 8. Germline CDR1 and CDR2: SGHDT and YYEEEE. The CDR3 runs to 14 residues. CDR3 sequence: CASSWKGAAETQYF. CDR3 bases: TGTGCCAGCAGTTGGAAGGGGGCGGCAGAGACCCAGTACTTC.

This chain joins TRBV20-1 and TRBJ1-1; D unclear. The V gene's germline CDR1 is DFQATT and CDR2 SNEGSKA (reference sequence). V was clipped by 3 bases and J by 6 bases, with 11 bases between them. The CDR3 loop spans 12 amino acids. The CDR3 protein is CSARVPAAEAFF. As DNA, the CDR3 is TGCAGTGCTAGGGTCCCAGCTGCTGAAGCTTTCTTT.

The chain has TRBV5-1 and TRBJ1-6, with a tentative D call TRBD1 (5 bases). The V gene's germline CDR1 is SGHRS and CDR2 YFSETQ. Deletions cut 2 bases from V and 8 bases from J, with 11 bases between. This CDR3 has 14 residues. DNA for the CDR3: TGCGCCAGCAGCTTCAGGGAGAGGGATTCACCCCTCCACTTT. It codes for CASSFRERDSPLHF.

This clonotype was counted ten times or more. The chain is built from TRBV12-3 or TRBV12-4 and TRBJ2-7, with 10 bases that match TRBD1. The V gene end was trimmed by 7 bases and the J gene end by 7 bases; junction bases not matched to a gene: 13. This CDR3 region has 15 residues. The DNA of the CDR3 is TGTGCCAGCACGTCCGGGACAGGGGTAACCGAAGAGCAGTACTTC. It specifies CASTSGTGVTEEQYF.

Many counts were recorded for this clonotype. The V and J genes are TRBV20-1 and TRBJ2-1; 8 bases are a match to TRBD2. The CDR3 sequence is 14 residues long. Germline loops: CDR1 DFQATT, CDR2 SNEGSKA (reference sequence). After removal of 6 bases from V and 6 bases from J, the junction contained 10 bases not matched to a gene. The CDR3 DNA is TGCAGTGCCCAAGCGGGAGAAGGACGCAATGAGCAGTTCTTC. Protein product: CSAQAGEGRNEQFF.

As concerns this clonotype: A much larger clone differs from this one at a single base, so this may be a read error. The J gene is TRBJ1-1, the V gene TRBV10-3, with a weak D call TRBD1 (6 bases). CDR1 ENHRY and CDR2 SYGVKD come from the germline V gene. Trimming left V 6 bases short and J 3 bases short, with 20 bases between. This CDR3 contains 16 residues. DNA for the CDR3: TGTGCCATCAGACCTGACATAAAAAGGGGGGACACTGAAGCTTTCTTT. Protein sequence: CAIRPDIKRGDTEAFF.

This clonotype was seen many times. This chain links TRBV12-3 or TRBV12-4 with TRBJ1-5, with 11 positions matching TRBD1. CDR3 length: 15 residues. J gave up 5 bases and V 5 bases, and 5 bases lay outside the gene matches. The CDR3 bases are TGTGCCAGCAGTCGGGACAGGGGGGCCCATCAGCCCCAGCATTTT. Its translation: CASSRDRGAHQPQHF.

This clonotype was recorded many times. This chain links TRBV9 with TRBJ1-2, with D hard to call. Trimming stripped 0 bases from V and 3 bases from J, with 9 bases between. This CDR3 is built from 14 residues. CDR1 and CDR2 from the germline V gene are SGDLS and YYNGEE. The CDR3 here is CASSVALRDYGYTF. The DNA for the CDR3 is TGTGCCAGCAGCGTAGCGTTGAGGGACTATGGCTACACCTTC.

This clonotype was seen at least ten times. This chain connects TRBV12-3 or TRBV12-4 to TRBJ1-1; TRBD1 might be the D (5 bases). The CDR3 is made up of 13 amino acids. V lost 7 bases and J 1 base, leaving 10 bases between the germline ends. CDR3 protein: CASTPGGNTEAFF. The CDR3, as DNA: TGTGCCAGCACTCCGGGGGGGAACACTGAAGCTTTCTTT.

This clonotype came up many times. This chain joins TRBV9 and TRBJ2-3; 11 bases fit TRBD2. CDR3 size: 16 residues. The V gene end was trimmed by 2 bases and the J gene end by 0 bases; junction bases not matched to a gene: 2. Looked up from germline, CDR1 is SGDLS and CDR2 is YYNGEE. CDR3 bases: TGTGCCAGCAGCGTGGGACTAGCGGAGAGCACAGATACGCAGTATTTT. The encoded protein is CASSVGLAESTDTQYF.

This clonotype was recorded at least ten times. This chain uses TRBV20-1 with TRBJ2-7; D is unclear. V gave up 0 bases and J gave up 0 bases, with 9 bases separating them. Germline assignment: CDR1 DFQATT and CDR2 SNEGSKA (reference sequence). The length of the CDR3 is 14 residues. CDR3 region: CSARDRASSYEQYF. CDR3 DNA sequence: TGCAGTGCTAGAGATAGGGCCTCCTCCTACGAGCAGTACTTC.

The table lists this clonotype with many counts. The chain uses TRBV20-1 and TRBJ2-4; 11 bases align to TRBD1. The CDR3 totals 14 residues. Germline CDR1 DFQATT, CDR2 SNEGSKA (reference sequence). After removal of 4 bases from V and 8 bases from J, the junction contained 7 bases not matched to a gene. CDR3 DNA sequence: TGCAGTGCTATCTCCCCGGGACAGGGGGACATTCAGTACTTC. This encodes CSAISPGQGDIQYF.

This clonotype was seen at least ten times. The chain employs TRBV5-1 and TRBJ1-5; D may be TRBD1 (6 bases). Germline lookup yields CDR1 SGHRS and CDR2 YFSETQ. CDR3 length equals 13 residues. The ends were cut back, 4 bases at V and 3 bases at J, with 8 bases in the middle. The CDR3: CASSRGNNQPQHF. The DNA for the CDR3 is TGCGCCAGCAGCAGGGGGAACAATCAGCCCCAGCATTTT.